A selection of T cell receptor beta chains follows, all from one sample in a study of blood T cell repertoires in COVID-19. TCRdb's table, derived via immunoSEQ multiplex PCR, lists solely in-frame clones and lacks some. The sample has fewer than 250,000 clones, about 86% seen once. The specimen was peripheral blood. These receptor sequences come from a woman between 50 and 59 years old with acute or convalescent COVID-19. Each CDR3 is given with its conserved first and last residue. A D gene is named only where the DNA matches it firmly. The listing skips clone size in some rows; elsewhere it reads once, few, many or a size class.

CASSITLGHGYTF | TGTGCCAGTAGTATCACGCTGGGGCATGGCTACACCTTC | TRBJ1-2 | TRBV19 | NA | NA
CASSYAQGLGTEAFF | TGTGCCAGCAGTTACGCACAGGGATTAGGAACTGAAGCTTTCTTT | TRBJ1-1 | TRBV6-5 | NA | NA
CASSFGHSPLHF | TGTGCCAGCAGTTTTGGGCACTCACCCCTCCACTTT | TRBJ1-6 | TRBV12-3/TRBV12-4 | NA | NA
CASSWGSSNEQFF | TGTGCCAGCAGCTGGGGCTCCTCAAATGAGCAGTTCTTC | TRBJ2-1 | TRBV5-4 | NA | NA
CAWSTGLAGRKETQYF | TGTGCCTGGAGTACCGGACTAGCGGGACGGAAAGAGACCCAGTACTTC | TRBJ2-5 | TRBV30 | TRBD2 | few
CASSDDRGTGGANVLTF | TGTGCCAGCAGTGATGACAGGGGGACGGGTGGGGCCAACGTCCTGACTTTC | TRBJ2-6 | TRBV6-1 | TRBD1 | NA
CASSGTDYSNQPQHF | TGTGCCAGCAGCGGGACAGATTATAGCAATCAGCCCCAGCATTTT | TRBJ1-5 | TRBV6-2/TRBV6-3 | TRBD1 | NA
CAWSHRVYGYTF | TGTGCCTGGAGTCACAGGGTTTATGGCTACACCTTC | TRBJ1-2 | TRBV30 | NA | NA
CAIRPGTKNAETQYF | TGTGCCATCAGACCGGGAACAAAAAACGCGGAGACCCAGTACTTC | TRBJ2-5 | TRBV10-3 | NA | NA
CASSFRTGGEQYF | TGTGCCAGCAGCTTCCGTACAGGGGGCGAGCAGTACTTC | TRBJ2-7 | TRBV5-6 | TRBD1 | NA
CASSTGSRNQPQHF | TGTGCCAGCAGTACAGGGTCCAGGAATCAGCCCCAGCATTTT | TRBJ1-5 | TRBV6-5 | NA | NA
CASSLARGGETQYF | TGCGCCAGCAGCTTGGCCCGGGGGGGAGAGACCCAGTACTTC | TRBJ2-5 | TRBV5-1 | TRBD2 | NA
CASSQTGGANTGELFF | TGTGCCAGCAGCCAGACAGGTGGGGCTAACACCGGGGAGCTGTTTTTT | TRBJ2-2 | TRBV3-1/TRBV3-2 | NA | NA
CAISELGLGGDLEQFF | TGTGCCATCAGTGAGTTGGGACTAGGCGGAGATCTTGAGCAGTTCTTC | TRBJ2-1 | TRBV10-3 | TRBD2 | NA
CASSWGTSGRVFETQYF | TGCGCCAGCAGCTGGGGGACTAGCGGGAGGGTATTTGAGACCCAGTACTTC | TRBJ2-5 | TRBV5-1 | TRBD2 | few
CASRILCRAKVSNQPQHF | TGCGCCAGCAGGATCCTTTGCAGGGCCAAGGTGAGCAATCAGCCCCAGCATTTT | TRBJ1-5 | TRBV10-1 | NA | NA
CASSYRQGLNTEAFF | TGTGCCAGCAGTTACAGACAGGGGCTGAACACTGAAGCTTTCTTT | TRBJ1-1 | TRBV6-6 | TRBD1 | NA
CASSFSVFSSYEQYF | TGTGCCAGCAGCTTTAGCGTATTCAGCTCCTACGAGCAGTACTTC | TRBJ2-7 | TRBV11-2 | NA | NA
CASSGTANSNQPQHF | TGTGCCAGCAGCGGGACAGCTAATAGCAATCAGCCCCAGCATTTT | TRBJ1-5 | TRBV3-1/TRBV3-2 | TRBD1 | NA
CASSLNREYYGYTF | TGTGCCAGCAGCCTAAATAGGGAGTACTATGGCTACACCTTC | TRBJ1-2 | TRBV3-1/TRBV3-2 | NA | NA
CASSGRGAGGRADTQYF | TGTGCCAGCAGTGGCCGGGGAGCGGGAGGGAGGGCAGATACGCAGTATTTT | TRBJ2-3 | TRBV2 | TRBD2 | NA
CASSQVRSAGSNEQFF | TGTGCCAGCAGCCAAGTCCGGTCGGCGGGAAGCAATGAGCAGTTCTTC | TRBJ2-1 | TRBV3-1/TRBV3-2 | NA | NA
CASSLGSLGQGASGYTF | TGTGCCAGCAGCTTGGGTAGCTTAGGACAGGGGGCGAGTGGCTACACCTTC | TRBJ1-2 | TRBV5-5 | TRBD1 | few
CASSSSYGTGETQYF | TGTGCCAGCAGCTCCTCATATGGGACAGGGGAGACCCAGTACTTC | TRBJ2-5 | TRBV7-6 | TRBD1 | NA
CASSLGTHYGYTF | TGTGCCAGCAGCTTAGGGACACACTATGGCTACACCTTC | TRBJ1-2 | TRBV7-9 | NA | NA
CARSLLYQARGRGGANVLTF | TGTGCCAGAAGCTTGTTATATCAGGCCAGGGGGCGAGGTGGGGCCAACGTCCTGACTTTC | TRBJ2-6 | TRBV5-3 | TRBD1 | NA
CASSLGTGGHTEAFF | TGTGCCAGCAGCTTAGGAACAGGGGGCCACACTGAAGCTTTCTTT | TRBJ1-1 | TRBV7-9 | TRBD1 | NA
CATIGTGDTKQFF | TGTGCCACTATAGGGACAGGGGATACAAAGCAGTTCTTC | TRBJ2-1 | TRBV10-3 | TRBD1 | NA
CASSLYLTEASGNTIYF | TGTGCCAGCAGCTTATACCTGACAGAAGCCTCTGGAAACACCATATATTTT | TRBJ1-3 | TRBV7-8 | NA | NA
CAWSDELDTQYF | TGTGCCTGGAGTGACGAACTGGATACGCAGTATTTT | TRBJ2-3 | TRBV30 | NA | NA
CASSLGTARAAFF | TGTGCCAGCAGCTTAGGGACAGCCCGGGCGGCTTTCTTT | TRBJ1-1 | TRBV7-2 | NA | NA
CASSDSDGGAGGELFF | TGTGCCAGCAGTGACTCCGACGGGGGGGCCGGCGGGGAGCTGTTTTTT | TRBJ2-2 | TRBV6-4 | TRBD2 | NA
CASRDRGRDTGELFF | TGTGCCAGTCGGGACAGGGGGCGAGACACCGGGGAGCTGTTTTTT | TRBJ2-2 | TRBV19 | TRBD1 | NA
CASSVGERPGELFF | TGTGCCAGCAGCGTCGGGGAGCGGCCCGGGGAGCTGTTTTTT | TRBJ2-2 | TRBV9 | NA | many